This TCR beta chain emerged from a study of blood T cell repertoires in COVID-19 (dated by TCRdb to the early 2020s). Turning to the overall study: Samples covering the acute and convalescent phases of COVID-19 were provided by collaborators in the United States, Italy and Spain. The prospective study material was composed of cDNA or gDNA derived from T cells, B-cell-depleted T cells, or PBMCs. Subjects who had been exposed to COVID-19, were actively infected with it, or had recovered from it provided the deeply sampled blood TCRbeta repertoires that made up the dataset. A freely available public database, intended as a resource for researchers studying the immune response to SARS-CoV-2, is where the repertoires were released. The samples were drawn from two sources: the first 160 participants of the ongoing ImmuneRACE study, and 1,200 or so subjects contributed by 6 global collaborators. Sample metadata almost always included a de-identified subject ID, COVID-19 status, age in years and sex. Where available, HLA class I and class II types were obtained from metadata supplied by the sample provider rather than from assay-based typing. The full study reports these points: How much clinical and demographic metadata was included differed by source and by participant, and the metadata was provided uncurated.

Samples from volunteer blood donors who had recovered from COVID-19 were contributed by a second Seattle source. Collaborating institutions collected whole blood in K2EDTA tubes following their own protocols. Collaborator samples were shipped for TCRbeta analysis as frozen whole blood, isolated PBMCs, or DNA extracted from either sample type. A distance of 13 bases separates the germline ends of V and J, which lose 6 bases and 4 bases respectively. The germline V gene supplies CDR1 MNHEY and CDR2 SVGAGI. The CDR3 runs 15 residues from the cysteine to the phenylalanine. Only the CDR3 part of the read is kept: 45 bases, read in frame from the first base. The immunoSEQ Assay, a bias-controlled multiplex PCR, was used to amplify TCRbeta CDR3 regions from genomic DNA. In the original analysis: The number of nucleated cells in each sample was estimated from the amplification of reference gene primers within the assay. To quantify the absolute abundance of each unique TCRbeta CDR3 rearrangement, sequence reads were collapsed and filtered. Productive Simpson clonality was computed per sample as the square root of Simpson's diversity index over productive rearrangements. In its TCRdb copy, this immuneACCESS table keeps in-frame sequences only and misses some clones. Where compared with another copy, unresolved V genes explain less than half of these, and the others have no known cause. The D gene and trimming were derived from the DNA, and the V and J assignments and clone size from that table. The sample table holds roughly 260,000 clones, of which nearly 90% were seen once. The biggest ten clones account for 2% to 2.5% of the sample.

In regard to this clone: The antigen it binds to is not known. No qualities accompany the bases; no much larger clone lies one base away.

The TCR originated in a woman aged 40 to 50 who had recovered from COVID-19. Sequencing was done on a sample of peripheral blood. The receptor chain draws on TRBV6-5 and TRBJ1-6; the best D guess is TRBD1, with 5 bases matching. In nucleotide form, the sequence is TGTGCCAGCAGAGACAGTGGGAATTATAATTCACCCCTCCACTTT. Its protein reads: CASRDSGNYNSPLHF.